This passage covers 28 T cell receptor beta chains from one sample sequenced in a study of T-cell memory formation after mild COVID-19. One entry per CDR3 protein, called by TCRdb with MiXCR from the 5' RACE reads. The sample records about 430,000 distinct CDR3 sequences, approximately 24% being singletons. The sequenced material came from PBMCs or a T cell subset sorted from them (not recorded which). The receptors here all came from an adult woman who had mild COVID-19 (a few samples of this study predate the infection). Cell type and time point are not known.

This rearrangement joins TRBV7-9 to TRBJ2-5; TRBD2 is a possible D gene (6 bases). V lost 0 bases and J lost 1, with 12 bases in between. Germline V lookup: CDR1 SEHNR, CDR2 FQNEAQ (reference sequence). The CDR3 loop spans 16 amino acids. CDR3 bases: TGTGCCAGCAGCTTAGCCAACCGGGACTTCCAAGAGACCCAGTACTTC. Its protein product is CASSLANRDFQETQYF.

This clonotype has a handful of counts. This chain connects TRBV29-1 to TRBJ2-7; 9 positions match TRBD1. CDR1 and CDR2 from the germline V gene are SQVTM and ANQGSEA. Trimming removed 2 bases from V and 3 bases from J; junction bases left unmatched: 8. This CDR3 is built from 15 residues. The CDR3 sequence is CSVEIGTGTSYEQYF. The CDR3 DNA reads TGCAGCGTTGAAATTGGGACAGGGACAAGCTACGAGCAGTACTTC.

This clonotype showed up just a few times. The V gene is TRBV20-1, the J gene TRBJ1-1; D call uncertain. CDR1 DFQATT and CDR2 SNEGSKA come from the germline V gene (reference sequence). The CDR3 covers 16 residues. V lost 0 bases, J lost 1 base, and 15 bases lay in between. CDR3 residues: CSARDWEKGSNTEAFF. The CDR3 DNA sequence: TGCAGTGCTAGAGATTGGGAGAAAGGTTCGAACACTGAAGCTTTCTTT.

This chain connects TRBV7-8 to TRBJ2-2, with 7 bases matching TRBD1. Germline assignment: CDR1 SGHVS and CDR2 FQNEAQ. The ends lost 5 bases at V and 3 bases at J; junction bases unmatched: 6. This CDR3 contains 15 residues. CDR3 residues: CASSPKGADTGELFF. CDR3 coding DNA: TGTGCCAGCAGCCCAAAGGGGGCCGACACCGGGGAGCTGTTTTTT. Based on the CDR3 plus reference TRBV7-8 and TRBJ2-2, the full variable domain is GAGVSQSPRYKVAKRGQDVALRCDPISGHVSLFWYQQALGQGPEFLTYFQNEAQLDKSGLPSDRFFAERPEGSVSTLKIQRTQQEDSAVYLCASSPKGADTGELFFGEGSRLTVL.

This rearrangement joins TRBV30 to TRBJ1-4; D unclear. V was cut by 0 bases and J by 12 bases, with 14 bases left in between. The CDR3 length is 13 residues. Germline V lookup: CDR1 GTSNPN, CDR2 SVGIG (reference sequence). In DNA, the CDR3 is TGTGCCTGGAGTGTCGGTCTCGGAAAGCAACTGTTTTTT. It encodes CAWSVGLGKQLFF. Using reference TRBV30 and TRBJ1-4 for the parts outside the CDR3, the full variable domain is SQTIHQWPATLVQPVGSPLSLECTVEGTSNPNLYWYRQAAGRGLQLLFYSVGIGQISSEVPQNLSASRPQDRQFILSSKKLLLSDSGFYLCAWSVGLGKQLFFGSGTQLSVL.

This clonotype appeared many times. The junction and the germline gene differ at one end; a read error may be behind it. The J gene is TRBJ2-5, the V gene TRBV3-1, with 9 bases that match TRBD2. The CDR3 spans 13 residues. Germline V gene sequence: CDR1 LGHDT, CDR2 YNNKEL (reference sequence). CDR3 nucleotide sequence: TGTGCCAGCAGCCAAGGGGGGTCCGGGACTAGCCTGTTC. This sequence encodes CASSQGGSGTSLF.

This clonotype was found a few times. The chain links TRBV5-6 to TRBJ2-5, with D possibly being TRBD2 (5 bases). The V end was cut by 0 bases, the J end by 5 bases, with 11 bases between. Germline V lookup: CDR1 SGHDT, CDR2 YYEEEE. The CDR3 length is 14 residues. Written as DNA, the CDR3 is TGTGCCAGCAGCTTGGGCCTTTGGAGGGAGACCCAGTACTTC. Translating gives CASSLGLWRETQYF.

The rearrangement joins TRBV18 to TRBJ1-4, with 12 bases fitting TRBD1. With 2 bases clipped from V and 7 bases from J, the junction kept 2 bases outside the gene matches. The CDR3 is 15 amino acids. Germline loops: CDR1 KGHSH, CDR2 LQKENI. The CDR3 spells CASSPKGQGAEKLFF. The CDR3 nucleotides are TGTGCCAGCTCACCAAAGGGACAGGGGGCTGAAAAACTGTTTTTT.

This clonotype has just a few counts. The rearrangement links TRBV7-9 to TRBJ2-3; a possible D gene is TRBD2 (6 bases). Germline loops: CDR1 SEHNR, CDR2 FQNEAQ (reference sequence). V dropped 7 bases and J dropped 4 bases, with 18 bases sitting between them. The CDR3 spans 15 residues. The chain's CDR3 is CASNWEAPGPDTQYF. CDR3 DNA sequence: TGTGCCAGCAACTGGGAGGCCCCTGGGCCAGATACGCAGTATTTT. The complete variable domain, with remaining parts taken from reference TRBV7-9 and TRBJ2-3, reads DTGVSQNPRHKITKRGQNVTFRCDPISEHNRLYWYRQTLGQGPEFLTYFQNEAQLEKSRLLSDRFSAERPKGSFSTLEIQRTEQGDSAMYLCASNWEAPGPDTQYFGPGTRLTVL.

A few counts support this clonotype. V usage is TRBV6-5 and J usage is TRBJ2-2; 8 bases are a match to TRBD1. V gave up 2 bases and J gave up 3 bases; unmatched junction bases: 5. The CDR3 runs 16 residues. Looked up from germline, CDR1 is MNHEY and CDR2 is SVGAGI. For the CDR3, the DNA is TGTGCCAGCAGTTACGGGAGACAGGGGTACACCGGGGAGCTGTTTTTT. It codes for CASSYGRQGYTGELFF.

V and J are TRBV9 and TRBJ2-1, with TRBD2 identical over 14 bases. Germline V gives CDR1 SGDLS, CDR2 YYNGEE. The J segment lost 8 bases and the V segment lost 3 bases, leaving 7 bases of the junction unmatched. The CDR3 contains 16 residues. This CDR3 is CASSGGGTSGSYEQFF. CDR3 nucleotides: TGTGCCAGCAGCGGCGGCGGGACTAGCGGGAGCTATGAGCAGTTCTTC. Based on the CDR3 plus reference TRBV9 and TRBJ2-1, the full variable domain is DSGVTQTPKHLITATGQRVTLRCSPRSGDLSVYWYQQSLDQGLQFLIQYYNGEERAKGNILERFSAQQFPDLHSELNLSSLELGDSALYFCASSGGGTSGSYEQFFGPGTRLTVL.

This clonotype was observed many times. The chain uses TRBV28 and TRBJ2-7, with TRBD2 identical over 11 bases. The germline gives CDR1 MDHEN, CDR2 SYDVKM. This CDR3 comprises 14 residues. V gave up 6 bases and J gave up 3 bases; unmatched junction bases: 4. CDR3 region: CASRGTSGSYEQYF. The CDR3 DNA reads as TGTGCCAGCAGAGGTACTAGCGGGAGCTACGAGCAGTACTTC.

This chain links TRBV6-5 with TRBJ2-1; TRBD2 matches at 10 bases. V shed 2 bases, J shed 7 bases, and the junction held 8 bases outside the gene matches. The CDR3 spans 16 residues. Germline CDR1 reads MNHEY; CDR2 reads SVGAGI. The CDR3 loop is CASSYPGLAEENEQFF. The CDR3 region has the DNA TGTGCCAGCAGTTACCCAGGACTAGCGGAGGAGAATGAGCAGTTCTTC.

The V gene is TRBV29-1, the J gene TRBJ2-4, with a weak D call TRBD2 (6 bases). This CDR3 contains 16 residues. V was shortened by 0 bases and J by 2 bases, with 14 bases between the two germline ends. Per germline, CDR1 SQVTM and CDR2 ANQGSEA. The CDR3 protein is CSVEDPVEGPKNIQYF. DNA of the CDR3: TGCAGCGTTGAAGACCCGGTGGAGGGGCCCAAAAACATTCAGTACTTC.

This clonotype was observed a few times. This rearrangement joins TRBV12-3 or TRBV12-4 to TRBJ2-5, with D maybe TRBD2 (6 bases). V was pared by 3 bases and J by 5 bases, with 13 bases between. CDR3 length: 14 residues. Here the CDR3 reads CASSFRRDGETQYF. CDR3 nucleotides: TGTGCCAGCAGTTTTAGGCGGGATGGGGAGACCCAGTACTTC.

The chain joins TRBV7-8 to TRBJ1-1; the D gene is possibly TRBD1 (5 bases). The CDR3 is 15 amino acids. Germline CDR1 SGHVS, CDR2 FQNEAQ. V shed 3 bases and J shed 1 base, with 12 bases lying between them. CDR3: CASSFVGGANTEAFF. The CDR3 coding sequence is TGTGCCAGCAGCTTCGTTGGAGGGGCGAACACTGAAGCTTTCTTT.

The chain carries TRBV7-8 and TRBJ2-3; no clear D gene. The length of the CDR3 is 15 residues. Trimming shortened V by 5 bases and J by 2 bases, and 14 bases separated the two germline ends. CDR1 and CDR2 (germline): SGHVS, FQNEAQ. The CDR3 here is CASSAAQLNTDTQYF. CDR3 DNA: TGTGCCAGCAGCGCTGCTCAATTAAACACAGATACGCAGTATTTT.

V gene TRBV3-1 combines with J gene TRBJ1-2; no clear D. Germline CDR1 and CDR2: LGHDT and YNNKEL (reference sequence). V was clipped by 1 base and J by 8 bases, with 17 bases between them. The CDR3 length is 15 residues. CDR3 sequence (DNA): TGTGCCAGCAGCCAAGTGGGCTGGAGGACCTCAGGCTACACCTTC. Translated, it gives CASSQVGWRTSGYTF.

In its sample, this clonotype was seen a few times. This chain's CDR3 is CASSKGYRDNEQFF. The CDR3 nucleotides read TGTGCCAGCAGTAAGGGGTACAGGGACAATGAGCAGTTCTTC. The V gene is TRBV6-5, the J gene TRBJ2-1; perhaps TRBD1 as D (6 bases). The CDR3 sequence is 14 residues long. The V end lost 5 bases, the J end lost 5 bases, and 13 bases lay between the germline ends. From germline, CDR1 is MNHEY and CDR2 SVGAGI.

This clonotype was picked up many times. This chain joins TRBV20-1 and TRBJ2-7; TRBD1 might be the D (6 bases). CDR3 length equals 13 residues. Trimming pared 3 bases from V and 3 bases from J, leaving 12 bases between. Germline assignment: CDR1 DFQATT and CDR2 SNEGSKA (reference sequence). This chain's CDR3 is CSARGALDYEQYF. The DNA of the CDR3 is TGCAGTGCTAGGGGGGCCCTGGACTACGAGCAGTACTTC.

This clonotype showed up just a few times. The CDR3 DNA is TGTGCCAGCAGTCCAGGACTAGGAGGGGGCAATCGTGAGCAGTTCTTC. Protein product: CASSPGLGGGNREQFF. The chain joins TRBV6-5 to TRBJ2-1; either TRBD1 or TRBD2 may supply D (7 bases each). This CDR3 has 16 residues. Looked up from germline, CDR1 is MNHEY and CDR2 is SVGAGI. The ends were cut back, 5 bases at V and 9 bases at J, with 23 bases in the middle.

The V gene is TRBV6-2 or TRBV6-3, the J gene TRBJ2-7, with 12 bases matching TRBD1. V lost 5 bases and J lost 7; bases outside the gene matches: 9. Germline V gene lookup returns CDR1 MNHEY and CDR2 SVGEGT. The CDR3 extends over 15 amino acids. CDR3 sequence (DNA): TGTGCCAGCAGTGGGACCCCGGGACAGGGGGCGGAGCAGTACTTC. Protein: CASSGTPGQGAEQYF.

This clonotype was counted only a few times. CDR3 sequence (DNA): TGTGCCAGCGGATGGGATACTGAAGCTTTCTTT. This encodes CASGWDTEAFF. This chain links TRBV2 with TRBJ1-1, with no clear D. V lost 8 bases, J lost 5 bases, and 9 bases lay in between. Germline V gives CDR1 SNHLY, CDR2 FYNNEI. This CDR3 region has 11 residues.

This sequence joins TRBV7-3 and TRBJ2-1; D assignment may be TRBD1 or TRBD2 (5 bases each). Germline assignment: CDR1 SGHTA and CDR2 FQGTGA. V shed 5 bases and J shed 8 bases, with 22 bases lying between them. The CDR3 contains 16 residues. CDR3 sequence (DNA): TGTGCCAGCAGCCTATCCCCTCCGGGGCAGACCGATGAGCAGTTCTTC. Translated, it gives CASSLSPPGQTDEQFF. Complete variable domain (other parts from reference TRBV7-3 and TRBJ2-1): GAGVSQTPSNKVTEKGKYVELRCDPISGHTALYWYRQSLGQGPEFLIYFQGTGAADDSGLPNDRFFAVRPEGSVSTLKIQRTERGDSAVYLCASSLSPPGQTDEQFFGPGTRLTVL.

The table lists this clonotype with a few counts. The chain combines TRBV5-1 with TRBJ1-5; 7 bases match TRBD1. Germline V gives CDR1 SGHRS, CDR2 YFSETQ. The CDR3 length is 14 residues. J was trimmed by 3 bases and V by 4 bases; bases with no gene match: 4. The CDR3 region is CASSLGTDNQPQHF. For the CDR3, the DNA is TGCGCCAGCAGCCTTGGGACAGACAATCAGCCCCAGCATTTT.

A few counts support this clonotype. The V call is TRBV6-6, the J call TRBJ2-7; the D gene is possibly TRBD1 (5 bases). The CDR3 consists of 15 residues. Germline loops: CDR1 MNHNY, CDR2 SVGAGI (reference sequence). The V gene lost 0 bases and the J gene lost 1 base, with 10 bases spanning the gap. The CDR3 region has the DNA TGTGCCAGCAGTTACTCGACAGCAGATTCCTACGAGCAGTACTTC. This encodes CASSYSTADSYEQYF.

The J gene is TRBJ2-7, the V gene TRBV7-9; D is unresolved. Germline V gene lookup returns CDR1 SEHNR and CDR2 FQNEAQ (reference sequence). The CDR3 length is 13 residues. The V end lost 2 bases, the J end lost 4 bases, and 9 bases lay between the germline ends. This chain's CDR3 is CASSLRAEYEQYF. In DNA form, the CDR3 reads TGTGCCAGCAGCTTAAGGGCCGAGTACGAGCAGTACTTC.

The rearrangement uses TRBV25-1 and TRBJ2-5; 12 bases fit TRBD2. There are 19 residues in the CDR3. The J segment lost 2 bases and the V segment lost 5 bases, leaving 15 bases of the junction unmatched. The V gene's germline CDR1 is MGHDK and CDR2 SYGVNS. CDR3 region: CASSSRLAGVLIVQETQYF. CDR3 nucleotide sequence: TGTGCCAGCAGTTCGCGACTAGCGGGGGTCCTGATAGTACAAGAGACCCAGTACTTC.